A single sample is the source of the 2 T cell receptor beta chains below, sequenced in a study of blood T cell repertoires in COVID-19 (dated by TCRdb to about 2020). Library preparation was by the immunoSEQ multiplex PCR assay. The immuneACCESS repertoire file appears here via TCRdb, limited to in-frame rearrangements. These files lack a portion of the clones; in checked studies, under half of the deficit traces to unresolved V genes, and the cause of the others is not known. This sample gives 340,000 or so clones in total; approximately 83% of them show up just once. Of the sample, about 4.2% falls within the top ten clones. Source material: PBMCs or T cells enriched from blood (not recorded which). These receptor sequences come from a woman aged 40 to 49 with acute COVID-19.

This sequence joins TRBV3-1 (or the pseudogene TRBV3-2) and TRBJ1-3; D gene ambiguous. CDR3 length: 14 residues. Germline-derived CDR1 and CDR2 are LGHDT and YNNKEL (reference sequence). The ends were cut back, 3 bases at V and 2 bases at J, with 8 bases in the middle. The CDR3 reads CASSQRETGNTIYF. The CDR3, as DNA: TGTGCCAGCAGCCAGAGGGAAACTGGAAACACCATATATTTT.

This chain joins TRBV2 and TRBJ1-1, with 7 bases lining up with TRBD1. CDR1 SNHLY and CDR2 FYNNEI come from the germline V gene. CDR3 length: 13 amino acids. With 6 bases clipped from V and 4 bases from J, the junction kept 5 bases outside the gene matches. The CDR3 DNA follows: TGTGCCAGCAGCTCAGGACAGGTCACTGAAGCTTTCTTT. Amino acid sequence: CASSSGQVTEAFF. Using reference TRBV2 and TRBJ1-1 for the parts outside the CDR3, the full variable domain is EPEVTQTPSHQVTQMGQEVILRCVPISNHLYFYWYRQILGQKVEFLVSFYNNEISEKSEIFDDQFSVERPDGSNFTLKIRSTKLEDSAMYFCASSSGQVTEAFFGQGTRLTVV.